This T cell receptor (beta chain) was profiled in a study of shared clonotypes between healthy human individuals. The study, taken as a whole, reports: The sampled material consisted only of blood, and tissue repertoires are likely to differ.

For this clone: Its antigen is as yet unknown.

The donor population consisted of healthy HIV-negative adults with no recent acute infections or vaccinations. Generated by immunoSEQ multiplex PCR, the TCRdb table keeps only in-frame clones and is missing some. The sample records 2 million to 2.5 million clones, around 93% being singletons. Germline V CDR1 and CDR2: SQVTM, ANQGSEA. The CDR3 extends over 13 amino acids. V was pared by 4 bases and J by 3 bases, with 12 bases between. Sequencing was done on a sample of naive CD4+ T cells from PBMCs. The subset was: CD45RA+ positively selected. The sequence was obtained from a man between 18 and 35 years old in good health. Some clones in this sample may be carry-over from other donors' samples. This chain joins TRBV29-1 and TRBJ1-1, with D uncertain. Written as DNA, the CDR3 is TGCAGCGTTGCGTACCGACCGGACACTGAAGCTTTCTTT. Translating it yields CSVAYRPDTEAFF.